Here is one T cell receptor (beta chain) with its context. Antigen unknown. CDR1 MNHEY and CDR2 SMNVEV come from the germline V gene (reference sequence). V dropped 7 bases and J dropped 8 bases, with 9 bases sitting between them. The CDR3 sequence is 11 residues long. The data are from a study of CD8 T cells in ankylosing spondylitis. Overall study results and limits: Enrichment of disease-linked clones was reportedly significant in matched ankylosing spondylitis synovial fluid. Seemingly distinctive of ankylosing spondylitis blood was a TCR beta motif formed by eight highly homologous variants.

TCRdb called the 5' RACE reads again in MiXCR, with one record for every CDR3 protein. The repertoire holds 100,000 to 150,000 distinct CDR3 sequences, with about 15% as singletons. The sample consisted of blood, either unsorted or a sorted T cell fraction (not recorded which). The chain is built from TRBV27 and TRBJ2-1; D possibly corresponds to TRBD2 (5 bases). The receptor was isolated from a male donor with ankylosing spondylitis. The CDR3 bases are TGTGCCAGCATGGGAGAGCATGAGCAGTTCTTC. Residues: CASMGEHEQFF.